The source of this T cell receptor (beta chain) is a study of response to subunit inactivated influenza vaccine. TCRdb re-called the RT-PCR reads with MiXCR, one entry per CDR3 protein. The sample has 650,000 to 850,000 distinct CDR3 sequences; approximately 15% are singletons. Trimming pared 1 base from V and 7 bases from J, leaving 19 bases between. Germline V gene lookup returns CDR1 LGHDT and CDR2 YNNKEL (reference sequence). CDR3 length: 17 amino acids. About this clonotype itself: Its specificity is not known.

Findings of the study overall: Every seasonal influenza vaccination brings in few new T cells, the authors suggested.

The material was PBMCs from blood, obtained less than 15 days before vaccination. The receptor was isolated from a man aged 45 to 65 who received an inactivated influenza vaccine. This sequence joins TRBV3-1 and TRBJ2-2, with a tentative D call TRBD2 (6 bases). In nucleotides, the CDR3 is TGTGCCAGCAGCCAAGTCCTCAGTCTAGCGAAGGGCGGGGAGCTGTTTTTT. Protein sequence: CASSQVLSLAKGGELFF.